The clone carrying this T cell receptor beta chain was seen a few times. What it recognizes is unknown. V gave up 7 bases and J gave up 7 bases, with 12 bases separating them. From germline, CDR1 is SGHKS and CDR2 YYEKEE (reference sequence). CDR3 length: 13 residues. Unique molecular identifiers were present on cDNA, and template switching added a universal primer site. TCRdb used MiXCR to reprocess the 5' RACE reads, holding one entry per CDR3 protein. The data contain roughly 250,000 distinct CDR3 sequences, around 15% of them singletons. This entry is derived from a study of identical twins. Study-wide points: Zero-insertion analyses could be partly confounded by invariant MAIT and iNKT cells. Findings depended on cross-sectional statistics rather than tracking the same donors.

The receptor's source is a woman aged 18-29 years in good health. What was sequenced was memory (CD45RO+) T cells sorted from blood. The chain links TRBV5-5 to TRBJ1-6, with unresolved D. CDR3 residues: CASDYGNNSPLHF. The CDR3 DNA reads as TGTGCCAGCGACTACGGGAACAATTCACCCCTCCACTTT.